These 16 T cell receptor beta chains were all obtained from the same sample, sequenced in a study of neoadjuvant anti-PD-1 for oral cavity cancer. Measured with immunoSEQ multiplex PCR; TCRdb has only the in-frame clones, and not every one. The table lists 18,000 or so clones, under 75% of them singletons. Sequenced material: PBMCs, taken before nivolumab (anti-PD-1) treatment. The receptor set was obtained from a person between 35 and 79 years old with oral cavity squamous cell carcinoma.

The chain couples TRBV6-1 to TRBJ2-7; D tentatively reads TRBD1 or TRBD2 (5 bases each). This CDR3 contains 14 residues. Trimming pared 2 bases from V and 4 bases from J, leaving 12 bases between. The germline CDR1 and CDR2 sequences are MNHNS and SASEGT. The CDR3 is CASSELGTLYEQYF. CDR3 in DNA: TGTGCCAGCAGTGAACTCGGGACCTTATACGAGCAGTACTTC.

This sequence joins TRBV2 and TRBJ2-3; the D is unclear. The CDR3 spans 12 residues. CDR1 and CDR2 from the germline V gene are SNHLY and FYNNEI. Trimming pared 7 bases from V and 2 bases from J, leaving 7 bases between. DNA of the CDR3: TGTGCCAGCATGGCGAACACAGATACGCAGTATTTT. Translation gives CASMANTDTQYF. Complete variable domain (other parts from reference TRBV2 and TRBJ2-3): EPEVTQTPSHQVTQMGQEVILRCVPISNHLYFYWYRQILGQKVEFLVSFYNNEISEKSEIFDDQFSVERPDGSNFTLKIRSTKLEDSAMYFCASMANTDTQYFGPGTRLTVL.

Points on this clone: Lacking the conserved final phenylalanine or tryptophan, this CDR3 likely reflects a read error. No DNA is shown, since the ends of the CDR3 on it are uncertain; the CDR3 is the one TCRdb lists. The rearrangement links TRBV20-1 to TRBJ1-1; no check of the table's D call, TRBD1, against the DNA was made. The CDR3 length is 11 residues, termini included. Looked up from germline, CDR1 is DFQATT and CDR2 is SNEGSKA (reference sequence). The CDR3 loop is CSASGGTVDTS.

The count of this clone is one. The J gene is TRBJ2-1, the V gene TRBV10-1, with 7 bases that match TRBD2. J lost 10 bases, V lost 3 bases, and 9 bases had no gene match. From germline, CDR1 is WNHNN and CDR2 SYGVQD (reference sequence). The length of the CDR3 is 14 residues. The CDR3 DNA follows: TGCGCCAGCAGTGACTTCCGCGGGAGTTGGGAGCAGTTCTTC. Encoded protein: CASSDFRGSWEQFF.

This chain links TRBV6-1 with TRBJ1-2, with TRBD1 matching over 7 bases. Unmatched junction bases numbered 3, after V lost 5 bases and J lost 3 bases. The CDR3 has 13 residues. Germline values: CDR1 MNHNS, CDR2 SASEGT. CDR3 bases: TGTGCCAGCAGTCGGAGGGGGCACTATGGCTACACCTTC. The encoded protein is CASSRRGHYGYTF.

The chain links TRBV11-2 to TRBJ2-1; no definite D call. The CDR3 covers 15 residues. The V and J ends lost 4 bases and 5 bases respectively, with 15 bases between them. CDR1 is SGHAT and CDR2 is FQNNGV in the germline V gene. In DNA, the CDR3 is TGTGCCAGCAGCTCCCAGCTGGCTCGCGACAATGAGCAGTTCTTC. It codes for CASSSQLARDNEQFF.

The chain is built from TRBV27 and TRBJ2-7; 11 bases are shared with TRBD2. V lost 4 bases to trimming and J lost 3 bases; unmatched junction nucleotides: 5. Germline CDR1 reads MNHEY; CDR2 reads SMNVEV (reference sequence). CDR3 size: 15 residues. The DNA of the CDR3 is TGTGCCAGCAGTTCCGCCGGGACTAGCGGCTACGAGCAGTACTTC. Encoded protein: CASSSAGTSGYEQYF.

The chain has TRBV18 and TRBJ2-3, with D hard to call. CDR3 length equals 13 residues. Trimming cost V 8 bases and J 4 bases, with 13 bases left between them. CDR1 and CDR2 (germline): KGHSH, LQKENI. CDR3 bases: TGTGCCAGCACGATAGGAGTGGCAGATACGCAGTATTTT. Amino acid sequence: CASTIGVADTQYF.

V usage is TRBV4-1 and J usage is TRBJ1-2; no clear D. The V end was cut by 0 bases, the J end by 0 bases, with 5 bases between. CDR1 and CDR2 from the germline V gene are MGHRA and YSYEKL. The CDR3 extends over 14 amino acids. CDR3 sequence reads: CASSQESTNYGYTF. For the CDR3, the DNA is TGCGCCAGCAGCCAAGAATCAACTAACTATGGCTACACCTTC.

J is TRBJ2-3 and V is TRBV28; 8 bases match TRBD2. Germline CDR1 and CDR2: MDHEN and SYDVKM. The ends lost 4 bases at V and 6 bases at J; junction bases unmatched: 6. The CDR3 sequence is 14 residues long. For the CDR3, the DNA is TGTGCCAGCAGTTCTAAGCGGGAGTTGGATACGCAGTATTTT. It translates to CASSSKRELDTQYF.

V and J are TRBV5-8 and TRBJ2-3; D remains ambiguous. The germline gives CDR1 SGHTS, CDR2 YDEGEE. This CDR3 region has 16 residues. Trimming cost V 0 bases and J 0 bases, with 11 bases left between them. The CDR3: CASSLATTASTDTQYF. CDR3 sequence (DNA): TGTGCCAGCAGCTTGGCAACGACTGCAAGCACAGATACGCAGTATTTT.

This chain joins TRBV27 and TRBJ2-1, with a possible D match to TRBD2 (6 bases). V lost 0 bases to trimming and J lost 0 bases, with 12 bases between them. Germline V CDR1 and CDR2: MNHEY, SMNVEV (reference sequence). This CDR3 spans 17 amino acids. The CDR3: CASSLSGLPSSYNEQFF. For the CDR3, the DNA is TGTGCCAGCAGTTTATCGGGACTGCCGAGCTCCTACAATGAGCAGTTCTTC.

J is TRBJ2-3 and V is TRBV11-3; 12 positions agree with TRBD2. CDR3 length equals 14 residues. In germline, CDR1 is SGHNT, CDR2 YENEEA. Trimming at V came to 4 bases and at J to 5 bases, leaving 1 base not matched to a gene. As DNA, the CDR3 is TGTGCCAGCAGCTCGGGACTAGCGGGAGATACGCAGTATTTT. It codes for CASSSGLAGDTQYF.

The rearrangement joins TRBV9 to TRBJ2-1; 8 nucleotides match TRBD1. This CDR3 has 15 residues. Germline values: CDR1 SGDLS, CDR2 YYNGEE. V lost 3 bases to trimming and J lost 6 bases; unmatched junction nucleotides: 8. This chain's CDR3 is CASSGGKGQGNEQFF. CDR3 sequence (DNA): TGTGCCAGCAGCGGGGGAAAAGGACAGGGCAATGAGCAGTTCTTC.

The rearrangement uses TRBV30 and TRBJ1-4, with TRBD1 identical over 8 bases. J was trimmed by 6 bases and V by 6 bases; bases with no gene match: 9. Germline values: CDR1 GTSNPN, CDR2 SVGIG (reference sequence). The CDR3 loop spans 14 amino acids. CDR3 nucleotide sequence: TGTGCCTGCCCTAGGACAGGGAGGGATGAAAAACTGTTTTTT. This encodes CACPRTGRDEKLFF.

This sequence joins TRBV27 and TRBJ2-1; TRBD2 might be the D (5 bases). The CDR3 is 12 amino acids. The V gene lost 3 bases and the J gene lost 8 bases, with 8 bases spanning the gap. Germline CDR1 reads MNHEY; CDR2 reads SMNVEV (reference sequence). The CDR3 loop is CASSLVGDEQFF. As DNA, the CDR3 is TGTGCCAGCAGTTTGGTCGGGGATGAGCAGTTCTTC.